The sequence of this TCR beta chain was determined in a study of T cell repertoires in cytomegalovirus infection. On the study more broadly: Indications came from public TCR beta signatures; they pointed to CMV infection and to a matching HLA type. Study-wide findings and caveats: Identification of carriers of CMV plus the relevant HLA was performed using cumulative public TCR beta family frequency. It was HLA-C-restricted CMV-specific TCR beta clonotypes that dominated the response ex vivo.

One entry per CDR3 protein, called by TCRdb with MiXCR from the reads. The sample has around 740,000 distinct CDR3 sequences, 35% to 40% seen once; the top ten hold under 3.5%. With respect to this clonotype: Its specificity is unknown.

Germline V gene sequence: CDR1 DFQATT, CDR2 SNEGSKA (reference sequence). The CDR3 extends over 15 amino acids. Trimming left V 4 bases short and J 1 base short, with 11 bases between. The chain has TRBV20-1 and TRBJ1-6; TRBD1 is a possible D gene (6 bases). This receptor was identified in a human donor in good health (CMV status not recorded). Some clones in this sample may be carry-over from other donors' samples. Input material: PBMCs. This chain's CDR3 is CSAKGDWSYNSPLHF. CDR3 DNA: TGCAGTGCTAAGGGGGACTGGTCCTATAATTCACCCCTCCACTTT.